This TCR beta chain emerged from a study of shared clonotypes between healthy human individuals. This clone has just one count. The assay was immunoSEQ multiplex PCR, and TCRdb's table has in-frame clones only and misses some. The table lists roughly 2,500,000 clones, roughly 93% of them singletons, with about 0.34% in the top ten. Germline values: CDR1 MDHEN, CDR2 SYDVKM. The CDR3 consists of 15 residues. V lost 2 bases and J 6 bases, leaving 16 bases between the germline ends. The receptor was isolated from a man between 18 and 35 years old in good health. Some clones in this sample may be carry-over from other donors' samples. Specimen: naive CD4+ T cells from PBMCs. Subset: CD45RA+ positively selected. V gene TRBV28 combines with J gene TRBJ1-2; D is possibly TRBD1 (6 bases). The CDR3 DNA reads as TGTGCCAGCAGTTTACGGATGGGGGCGTCGCATGGCTACACCTTC. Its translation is CASSLRMGASHGYTF.